Below, 13 T cell receptor beta chains from the same sample are listed, as sequenced in a study of CD8 T cells in Susac syndrome. The authors reverse transcribed roughly 0.5 to 1 ug RNA with random hexamers. TCRdb reprocessed the immunoSEQ multiplex PCR reads with MiXCR, giving one entry per CDR3 protein. The sample lists over 350,000 distinct CDR3 sequences, around 85% occurring once. Sequenced: CD8+ T cells from PBMCs. The receptors stem from a human donor with multiple sclerosis.

Concerning this clonotype: Its ends do not fully match the called genes, so a read error is possible. The V gene is TRBV6-1, the J gene TRBJ2-1, with TRBD1 identical over 7 bases. The germline CDR1 and CDR2 sequences are MNHNS and SASEGT. The CDR3 spans 13 residues. CDR3 residues: CASRLQGSNEQSF. The CDR3 DNA sequence: TGTGCCAGCAGGCTACAGGGGAGCAATGAGCAGTCCTTC.

This clonotype was found once. This rearrangement joins TRBV4-1 to TRBJ1-5; 8 bases are shared with TRBD1. The CDR3 sequence is 15 residues long. The V segment lost 3 bases and the J segment 6 bases; nucleotides outside the gene matches: 7. Germline V gene data show CDR1 as MGHRA and CDR2 as YSYEKL. The CDR3 coding sequence is TGCGCCAGCAGCCAGGATGGACAGGGCGGTCAGCCCCAGCATTTT. It codes for CASSQDGQGGQPQHF.

This sequence joins TRBV27 and TRBJ2-3, with 8 bases fitting TRBD1. The V and J ends lost 6 bases and 10 bases, in that order; junction bases with no gene match: 9. Per germline, CDR1 MNHEY and CDR2 SMNVEV (reference sequence). CDR3 length: 13 residues. CDR3 sequence: CASSTKPGQAQYF. The CDR3 DNA sequence: TGTGCCAGCAGCACAAAACCGGGACAGGCGCAGTATTTT.

This rearrangement joins TRBV2 to TRBJ1-2; 7 bases are a match to TRBD1. After removal of 8 bases from V and 3 bases from J, the junction contained 6 bases not matched to a gene. The CDR3 spans 13 residues. Germline V lookup: CDR1 SNHLY, CDR2 FYNNEI. The CDR3 coding sequence is TGTGCCAGCGTGAGTGACAGGGACTATGGCTACACCTTC. Its protein product is CASVSDRDYGYTF.

The rearrangement links TRBV6-4 to TRBJ2-1; 9 bases agree with TRBD1. V dropped 3 bases and J dropped 9; count of bases not matched to a gene: 9. This CDR3 contains 15 residues. Per the germline V gene, CDR1 is MRHNA and CDR2 is SNTAGT. Written as DNA, the CDR3 is TGTGCCAGCAGTGAGAGGGGACAGGGATCTGCTGAGCAGTTCTTC. Protein: CASSERGQGSAEQFF.

This clonotype was seen only a few times. The genes are TRBV27 and TRBJ2-7, with TRBD2 identical over 7 bases. CDR3 length: 16 amino acids. Germline CDR1 reads MNHEY; CDR2 reads SMNVEV (reference sequence). After removal of 0 bases from V and 4 bases from J, the junction contained 9 bases not matched to a gene. For the CDR3, the DNA is TGTGCCAGCAGTTTATCAGGGAGGGGAGGGTCTTACGAGCAGTACTTC. Residues: CASSLSGRGGSYEQYF.

A single count supports this clonotype. The chain couples TRBV25-1 to TRBJ1-6, with TRBD1 identical over 9 bases. This CDR3 is built from 13 residues. Germline trimming cut 11 bases from V and 7 bases from J; bases unmatched to any gene: 6. CDR1 MGHDK and CDR2 SYGVNS come from the germline V gene. DNA for the CDR3: TGTGCCGGGGGAGGACAGGGGAATTCACCCCTCCACTTT. This translates into CAGGGQGNSPLHF.

The gene calls are TRBV27 and TRBJ2-7; D is unresolved. V shed 2 bases and J shed 2 bases, with 25 bases lying between them. CDR1 is MNHEY, CDR2 SMNVEV, per germline (reference sequence). The length of the CDR3 is 19 residues. The chain's CDR3 is CASSLTTSVRVVPPYEQYF. DNA of the CDR3: TGTGCCAGCAGTTTAACAACCAGCGTAAGGGTAGTCCCCCCCTACGAGCAGTACTTC.

The chain recombines TRBV6-5 with TRBJ2-1, with 8 bases aligning to TRBD1. After removal of 10 bases from V and 6 bases from J, the junction contained 2 bases not matched to a gene. This CDR3 contains 11 residues. Per germline, CDR1 MNHEY and CDR2 SVGAGI. The CDR3 here is CATGQGNEQFF. The DNA of the CDR3 is TGTGCCACCGGACAGGGCAATGAGCAGTTCTTC.

V gene TRBV9 combines with J gene TRBJ2-5; D is perhaps TRBD1 or TRBD2 (6 bases each). Looked up from germline, CDR1 is SGDLS and CDR2 is YYNGEE. The CDR3 contains 18 residues. Trimming took 0 bases from V and 3 from J, leaving 21 bases between them. CDR3 region: CASSVGTGLEGMEETQYF. Here the CDR3 DNA reads TGTGCCAGCAGCGTAGGCACAGGGCTGGAGGGAATGGAAGAGACCCAGTACTTC.

The V gene is TRBV5-4, the J gene TRBJ2-7; D not resolved. V was clipped by 0 bases and J by 5 bases, with 12 bases between them. The CDR3 loop spans 14 amino acids. Germline CDR1 and CDR2: SGHNT and YYREEE (reference sequence). CDR3 in DNA: TGTGCCAGCAGCTTGGCCTCTCCCAGTGACGAGCAGTACTTC. Protein product: CASSLASPSDEQYF.

The genes are TRBV30 and TRBJ1-4; no clear D gene. V dropped 3 bases and J dropped 8 bases, with 7 bases sitting between them. The length of the CDR3 is 11 residues. In germline, CDR1 is GTSNPN, CDR2 SVGIG (reference sequence). The CDR3 DNA sequence: TGTGCCTGGAGCGAGATGGAAAAACTGTTTTTT. Translated: CAWSEMEKLFF.

J is TRBJ2-1 and V is TRBV5-1, with 11 positions matching TRBD2. This CDR3 contains 16 residues. Losses at the gene ends were 4 bases for V and 7 bases for J; bases not matched to a gene: 10. Germline CDR1 reads SGHRS; CDR2 reads YFSETQ. The CDR3 bases are TGCGCCAGCAGCCCCCTTAGCGGGAGGGCCCAGAATGAGCAGTTCTTC. Its protein is CASSPLSGRAQNEQFF.